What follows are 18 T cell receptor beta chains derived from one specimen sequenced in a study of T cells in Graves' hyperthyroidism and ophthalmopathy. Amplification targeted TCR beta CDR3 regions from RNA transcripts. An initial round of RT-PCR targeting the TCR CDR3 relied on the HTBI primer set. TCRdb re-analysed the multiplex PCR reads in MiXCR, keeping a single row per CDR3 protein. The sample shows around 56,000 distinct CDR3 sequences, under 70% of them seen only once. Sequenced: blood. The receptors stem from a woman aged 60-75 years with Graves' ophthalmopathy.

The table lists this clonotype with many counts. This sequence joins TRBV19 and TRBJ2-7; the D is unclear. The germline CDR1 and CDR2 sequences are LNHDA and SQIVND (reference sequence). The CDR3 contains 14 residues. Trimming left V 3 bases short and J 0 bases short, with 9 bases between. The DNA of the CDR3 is TGTGCCAGTAGTATCTTGGCAAGCTCCTACGAGCAGTACTTC. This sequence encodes CASSILASSYEQYF.

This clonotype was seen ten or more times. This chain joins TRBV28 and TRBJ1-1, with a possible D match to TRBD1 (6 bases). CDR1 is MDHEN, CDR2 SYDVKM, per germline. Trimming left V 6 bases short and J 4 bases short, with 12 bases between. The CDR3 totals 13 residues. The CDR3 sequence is CASRRTGRTEAFF. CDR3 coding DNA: TGTGCCAGCAGACGAACAGGGCGCACTGAAGCTTTCTTT.

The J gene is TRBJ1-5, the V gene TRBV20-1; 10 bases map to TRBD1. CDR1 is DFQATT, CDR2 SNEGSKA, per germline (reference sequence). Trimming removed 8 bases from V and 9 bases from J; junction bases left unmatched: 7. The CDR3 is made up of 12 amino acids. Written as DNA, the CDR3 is TGCAGTTCCATGAGGGACAGGGGGCCCCAGCATTTT. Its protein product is CSSMRDRGPQHF.

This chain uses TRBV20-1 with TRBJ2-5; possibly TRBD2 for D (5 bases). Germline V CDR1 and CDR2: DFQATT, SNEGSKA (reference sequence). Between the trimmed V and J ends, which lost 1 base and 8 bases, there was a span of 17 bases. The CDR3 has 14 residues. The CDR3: CSARVALALPTQYF. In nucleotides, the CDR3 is TGCAGTGCTAGAGTAGCCCTAGCCCTTCCTACCCAGTACTTC.

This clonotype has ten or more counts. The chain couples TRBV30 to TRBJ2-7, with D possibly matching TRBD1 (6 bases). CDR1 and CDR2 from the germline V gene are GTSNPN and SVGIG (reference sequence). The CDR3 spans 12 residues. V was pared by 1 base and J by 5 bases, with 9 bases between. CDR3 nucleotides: TGTGCCTGGAGTGAATACAGGGACGAGCAGTACTTC. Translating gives CAWSEYRDEQYF.

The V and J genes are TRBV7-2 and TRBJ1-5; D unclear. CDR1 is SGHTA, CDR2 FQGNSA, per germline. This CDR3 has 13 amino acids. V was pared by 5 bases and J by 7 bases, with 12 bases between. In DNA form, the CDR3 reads TGTGCCAGCAGCCCCATTAGTTACCAGCCCCAGCATTTT. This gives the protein CASSPISYQPQHF.

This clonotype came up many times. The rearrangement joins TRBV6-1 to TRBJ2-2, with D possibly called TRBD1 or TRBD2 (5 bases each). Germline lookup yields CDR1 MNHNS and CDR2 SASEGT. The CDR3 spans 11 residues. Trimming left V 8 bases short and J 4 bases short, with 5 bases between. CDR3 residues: CASGTTGELFF. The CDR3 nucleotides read TGTGCCAGCGGGACCACCGGGGAGCTGTTTTTT.

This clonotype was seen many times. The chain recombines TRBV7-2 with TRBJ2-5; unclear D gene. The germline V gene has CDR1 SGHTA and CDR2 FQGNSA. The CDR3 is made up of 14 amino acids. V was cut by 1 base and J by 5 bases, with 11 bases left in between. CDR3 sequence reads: CASSLGGRLETQYF. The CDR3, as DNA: TGTGCCAGCAGCTTAGGGGGTCGTCTGGAGACCCAGTACTTC.

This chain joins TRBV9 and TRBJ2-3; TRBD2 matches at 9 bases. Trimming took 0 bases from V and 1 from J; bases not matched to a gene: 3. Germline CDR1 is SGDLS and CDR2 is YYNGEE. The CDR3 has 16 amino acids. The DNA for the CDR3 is TGTGCCAGCAGCGTAGGTTGGACTAGCGGCACAGATACGCAGTATTTT. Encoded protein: CASSVGWTSGTDTQYF.

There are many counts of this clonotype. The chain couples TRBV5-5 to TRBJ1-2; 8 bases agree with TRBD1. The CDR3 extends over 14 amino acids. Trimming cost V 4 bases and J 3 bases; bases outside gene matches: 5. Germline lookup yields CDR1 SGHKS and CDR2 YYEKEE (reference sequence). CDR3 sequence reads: CASSTYRGDYGYTF. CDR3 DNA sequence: TGTGCCAGCAGCACCTACAGGGGGGACTATGGCTACACCTTC.

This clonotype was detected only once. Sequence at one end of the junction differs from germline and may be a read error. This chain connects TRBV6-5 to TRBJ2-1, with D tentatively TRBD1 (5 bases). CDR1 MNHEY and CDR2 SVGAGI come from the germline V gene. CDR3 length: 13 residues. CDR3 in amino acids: CDSRLKPRDEQFF. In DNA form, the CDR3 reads TGTGACAGCAGACTCAAGCCCAGGGATGAGCAGTTCTTC.

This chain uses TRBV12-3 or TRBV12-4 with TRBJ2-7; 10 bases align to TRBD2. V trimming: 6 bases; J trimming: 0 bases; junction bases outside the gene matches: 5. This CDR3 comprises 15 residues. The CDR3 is CASSPGTSDSYEQYF. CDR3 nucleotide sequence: TGTGCCAGCAGCCCCGGGACTAGCGACTCCTACGAGCAGTACTTC.

The CDR3 DNA is TGCGCCAGCAAGGCTCCTAGCGCAGATACGCAGTATTTT. This sequence encodes CASKAPSADTQYF. The chain carries TRBV5-1 and TRBJ2-3; perhaps TRBD2 as D (6 bases). Germline V gene lookup returns CDR1 SGHRS and CDR2 YFSETQ. There are 13 residues in the CDR3. V was shortened by 6 bases and J by 4 bases, with 12 bases between the two germline ends.

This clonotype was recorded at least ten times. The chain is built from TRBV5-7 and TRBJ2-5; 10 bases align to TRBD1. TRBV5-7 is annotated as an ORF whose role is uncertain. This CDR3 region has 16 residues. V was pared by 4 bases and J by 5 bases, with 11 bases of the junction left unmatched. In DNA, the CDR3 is TGTGCCAGCAGCAACGTCCCGGGACAGGGGAAGGAGACCCAGTACTTC. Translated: CASSNVPGQGKETQYF.

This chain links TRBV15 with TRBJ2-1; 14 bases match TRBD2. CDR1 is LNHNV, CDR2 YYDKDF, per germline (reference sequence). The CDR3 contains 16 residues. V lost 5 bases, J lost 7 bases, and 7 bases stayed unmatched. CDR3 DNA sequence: TGTGCCACCAGCGTCGGACTAGCGGGAGGTAGGAATGAGCAGTTCTTC. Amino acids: CATSVGLAGGRNEQFF.

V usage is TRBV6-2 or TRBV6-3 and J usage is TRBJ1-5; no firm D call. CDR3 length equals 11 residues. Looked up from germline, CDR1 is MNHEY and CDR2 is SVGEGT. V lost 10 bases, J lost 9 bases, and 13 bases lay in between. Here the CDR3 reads CATTEEWPQHF. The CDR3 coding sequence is TGTGCCACCACTGAGGAGTGGCCCCAGCATTTT.

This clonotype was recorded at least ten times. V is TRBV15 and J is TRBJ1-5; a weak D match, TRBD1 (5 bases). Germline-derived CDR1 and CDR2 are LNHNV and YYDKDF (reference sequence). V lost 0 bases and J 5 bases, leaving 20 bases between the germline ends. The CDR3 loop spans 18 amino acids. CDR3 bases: TGTGCCACCAGCAGAGAACTGCGGACCCTAAGGGGCTATCAGCCCCAGCATTTT. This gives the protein CATSRELRTLRGYQPQHF.

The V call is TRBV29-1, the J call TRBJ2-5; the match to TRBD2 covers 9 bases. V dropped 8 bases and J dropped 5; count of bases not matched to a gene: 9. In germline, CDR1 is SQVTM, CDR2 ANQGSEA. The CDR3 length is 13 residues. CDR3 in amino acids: CSSRSSGTETQYF. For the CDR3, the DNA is TGCAGCTCTAGGTCTAGCGGGACGGAGACCCAGTACTTC.